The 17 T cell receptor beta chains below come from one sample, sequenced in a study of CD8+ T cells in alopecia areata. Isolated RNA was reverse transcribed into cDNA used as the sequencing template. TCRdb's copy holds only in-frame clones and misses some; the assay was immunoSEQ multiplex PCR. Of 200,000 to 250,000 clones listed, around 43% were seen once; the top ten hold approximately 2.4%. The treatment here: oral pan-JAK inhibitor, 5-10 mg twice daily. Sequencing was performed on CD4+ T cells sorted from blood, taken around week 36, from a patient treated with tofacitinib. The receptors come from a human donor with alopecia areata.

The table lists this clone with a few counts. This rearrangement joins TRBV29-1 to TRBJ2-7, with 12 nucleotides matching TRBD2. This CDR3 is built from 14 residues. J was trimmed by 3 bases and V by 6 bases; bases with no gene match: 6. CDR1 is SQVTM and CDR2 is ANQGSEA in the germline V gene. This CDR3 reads CSVHLAGGLYEQYF. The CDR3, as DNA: TGCAGCGTCCACCTAGCGGGAGGGCTCTACGAGCAGTACTTC.

DNA of the CDR3: TGTGCCAGCAGCTTGGCTAGCGGGAGTAGAGAGCAGTACTTC. Translation: CASSLASGSREQYF. The V call is TRBV5-4, the J call TRBJ2-7, with 10 bases that match TRBD2. This CDR3 contains 14 residues. Trimming took 0 bases from V and 7 from J; bases not matched to a gene: 4. Germline lookup yields CDR1 SGHNT and CDR2 YYREEE (reference sequence). Full variable domain (missing parts from reference TRBV5-4 and TRBJ2-7): ETGVTQSPTHLIKTRGQQVTLRCSSQSGHNTVSWYQQALGQGPQFIFQYYREEENGRGNFPPRFSGLQFPNYSSELNVNALELDDSALYLCASSLASGSREQYFGPGTRLTVT.

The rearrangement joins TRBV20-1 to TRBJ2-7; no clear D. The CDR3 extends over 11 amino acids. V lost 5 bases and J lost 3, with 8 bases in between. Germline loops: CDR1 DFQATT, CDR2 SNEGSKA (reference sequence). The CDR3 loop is CSAGRSYEQYF. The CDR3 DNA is TGCAGTGCTGGCAGAAGCTACGAGCAGTACTTC.

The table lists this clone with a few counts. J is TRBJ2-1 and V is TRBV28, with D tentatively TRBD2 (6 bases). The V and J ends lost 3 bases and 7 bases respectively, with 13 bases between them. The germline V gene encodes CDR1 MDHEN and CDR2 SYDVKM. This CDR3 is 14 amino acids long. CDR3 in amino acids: CASSFSAGRNEQFF. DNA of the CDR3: TGTGCCAGCAGTTTTTCGGCAGGGAGGAATGAGCAGTTCTTC.

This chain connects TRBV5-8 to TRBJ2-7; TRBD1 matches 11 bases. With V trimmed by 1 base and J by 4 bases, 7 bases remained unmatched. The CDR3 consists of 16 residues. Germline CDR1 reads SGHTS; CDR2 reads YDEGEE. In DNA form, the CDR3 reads TGTGCCAGCAGCTTGATCCCCGGGACAGGGGGGTACGAGCAGTACTTC. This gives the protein CASSLIPGTGGYEQYF.

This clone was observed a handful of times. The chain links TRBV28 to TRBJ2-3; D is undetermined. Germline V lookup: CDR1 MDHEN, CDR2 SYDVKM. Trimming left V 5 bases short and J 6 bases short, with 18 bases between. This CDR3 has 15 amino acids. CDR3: CASSPLGKVRDTQYF. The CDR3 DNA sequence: TGTGCCAGCAGTCCCCTAGGCAAGGTACGGGATACGCAGTATTTT.

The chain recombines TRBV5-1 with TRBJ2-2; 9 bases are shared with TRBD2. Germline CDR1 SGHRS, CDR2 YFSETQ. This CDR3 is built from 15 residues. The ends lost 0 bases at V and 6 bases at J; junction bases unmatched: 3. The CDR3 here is CASSLVAGEAGELFF. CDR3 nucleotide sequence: TGCGCCAGCAGCTTGGTAGCGGGAGAGGCCGGGGAGCTGTTTTTT.

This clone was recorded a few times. The chain's CDR3 is CASSSGTSADTQYF. DNA for the CDR3: TGTGCCAGCAGTTCAGGGACTTCTGCAGATACGCAGTATTTT. The chain is built from TRBV7-2 and TRBJ2-3; D is perhaps TRBD2 (6 bases). The CDR3 totals 14 residues. V gave up 6 bases and J gave up 4 bases, with 14 bases separating them. Germline CDR1 reads SGHTA; CDR2 reads FQGNSA.

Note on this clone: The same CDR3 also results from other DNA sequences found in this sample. Written as DNA, the CDR3 is TGCAGCGTTGAAGAGACGGTGAACACTGAAGCTTTCTTT. It yields the protein CSVEETVNTEAFF. V gene TRBV29-1 combines with J gene TRBJ1-1; no firm D call. Germline CDR1 and CDR2: SQVTM and ANQGSEA. Trimming left V 0 bases short and J 0 bases short, with 5 bases between. The CDR3 consists of 13 residues.

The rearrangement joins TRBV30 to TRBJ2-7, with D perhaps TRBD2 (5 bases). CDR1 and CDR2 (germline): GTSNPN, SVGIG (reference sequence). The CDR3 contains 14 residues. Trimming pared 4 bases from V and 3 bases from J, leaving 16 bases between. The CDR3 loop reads CAWTSHGISYEQYF. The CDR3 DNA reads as TGTGCCTGGACCTCCCACGGGATAAGCTACGAGCAGTACTTC.

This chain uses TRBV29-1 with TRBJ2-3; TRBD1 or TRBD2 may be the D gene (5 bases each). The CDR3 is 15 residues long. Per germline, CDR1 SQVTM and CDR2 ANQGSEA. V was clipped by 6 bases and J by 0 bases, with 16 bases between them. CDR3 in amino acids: CSVPGGGLSTDTQYF. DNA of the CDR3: TGCAGCGTCCCTGGTGGGGGTTTAAGCACAGATACGCAGTATTTT.

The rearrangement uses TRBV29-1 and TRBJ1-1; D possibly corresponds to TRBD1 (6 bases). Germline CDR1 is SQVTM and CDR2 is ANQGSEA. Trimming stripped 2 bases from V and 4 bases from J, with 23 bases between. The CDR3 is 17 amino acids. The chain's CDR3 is CSVERLWLQGLSTEAFF. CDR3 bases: TGCAGCGTTGAACGGTTGTGGCTCCAGGGGTTGAGCACTGAAGCTTTCTTT.

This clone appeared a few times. CDR3 sequence reads: CASNRQGPEAFF. CDR3 DNA sequence: TGTGCCAGCAACCGACAGGGGCCTGAAGCTTTCTTT. This chain joins TRBV2 and TRBJ1-1; 8 bases fit TRBD1. CDR1 SNHLY and CDR2 FYNNEI come from the germline V gene. The CDR3 has 12 residues. V shed 7 bases, J shed 6 bases, and the junction held 4 bases outside the gene matches. Using reference TRBV2 and TRBJ1-1 for the parts outside the CDR3, the full variable domain is EPEVTQTPSHQVTQMGQEVILRCVPISNHLYFYWYRQILGQKVEFLVSFYNNEISEKSEIFDDQFSVERPDGSNFTLKIRSTKLEDSAMYFCASNRQGPEAFFGQGTRLTVV.

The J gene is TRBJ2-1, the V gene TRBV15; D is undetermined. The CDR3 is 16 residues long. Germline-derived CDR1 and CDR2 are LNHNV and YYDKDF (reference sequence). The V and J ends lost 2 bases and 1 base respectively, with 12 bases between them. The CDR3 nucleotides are TGTGCCACCAGCAGATTCGGTGGGTTTTCCTACAATGAGCAGTTCTTC. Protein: CATSRFGGFSYNEQFF.

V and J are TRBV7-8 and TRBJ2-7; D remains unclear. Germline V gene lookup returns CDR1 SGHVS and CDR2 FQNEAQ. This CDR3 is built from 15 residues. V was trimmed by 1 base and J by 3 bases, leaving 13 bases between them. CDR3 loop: CASSLEGRTHYEQYF. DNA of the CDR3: TGTGCCAGCAGCTTAGAAGGTCGCACGCACTACGAGCAGTACTTC.

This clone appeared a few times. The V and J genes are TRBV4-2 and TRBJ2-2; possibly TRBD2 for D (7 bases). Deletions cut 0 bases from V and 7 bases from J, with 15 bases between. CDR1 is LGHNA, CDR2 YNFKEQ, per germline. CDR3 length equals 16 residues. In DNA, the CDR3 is TGTGCCAGCAGCCAAGAACGCGGGGGCGCGAACGGGGAGCTGTTTTTT. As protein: CASSQERGGANGELFF.

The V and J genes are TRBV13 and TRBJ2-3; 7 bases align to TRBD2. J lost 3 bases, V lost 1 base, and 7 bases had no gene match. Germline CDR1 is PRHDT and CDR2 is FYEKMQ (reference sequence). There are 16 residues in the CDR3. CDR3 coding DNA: TGTGCCAGCAGCTTAGAAGGCGGGAGTAGTACAGATACGCAGTATTTT. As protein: CASSLEGGSSTDTQYF.